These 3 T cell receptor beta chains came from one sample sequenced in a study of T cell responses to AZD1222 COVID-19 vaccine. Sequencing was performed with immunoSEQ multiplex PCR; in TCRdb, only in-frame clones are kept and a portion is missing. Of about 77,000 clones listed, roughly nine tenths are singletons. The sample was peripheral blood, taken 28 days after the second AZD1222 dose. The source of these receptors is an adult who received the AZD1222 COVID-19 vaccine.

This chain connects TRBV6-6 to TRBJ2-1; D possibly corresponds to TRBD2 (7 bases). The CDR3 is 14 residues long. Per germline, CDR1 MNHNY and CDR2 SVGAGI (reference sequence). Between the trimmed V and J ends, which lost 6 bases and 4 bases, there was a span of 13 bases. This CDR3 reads CASREGGTYNEQFF. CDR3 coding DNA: TGTGCCAGCAGGGAGGGGGGGACGTACAATGAGCAGTTCTTC.

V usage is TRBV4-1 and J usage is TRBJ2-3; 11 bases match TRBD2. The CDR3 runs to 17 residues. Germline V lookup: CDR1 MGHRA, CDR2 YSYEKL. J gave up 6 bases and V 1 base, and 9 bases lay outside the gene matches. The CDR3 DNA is TGCGCCAGCAGCCAAGCCCCTAGCGGGGGGTTCAGGGATACGCAGTATTTT. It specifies CASSQAPSGGFRDTQYF.

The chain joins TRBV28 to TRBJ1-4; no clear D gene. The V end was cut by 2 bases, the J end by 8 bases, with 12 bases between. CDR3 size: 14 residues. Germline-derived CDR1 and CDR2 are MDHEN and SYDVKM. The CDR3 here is CASSLGVLGEKLFF. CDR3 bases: TGTGCCAGCAGTTTAGGGGTGCTTGGGGAAAAACTGTTTTTT.